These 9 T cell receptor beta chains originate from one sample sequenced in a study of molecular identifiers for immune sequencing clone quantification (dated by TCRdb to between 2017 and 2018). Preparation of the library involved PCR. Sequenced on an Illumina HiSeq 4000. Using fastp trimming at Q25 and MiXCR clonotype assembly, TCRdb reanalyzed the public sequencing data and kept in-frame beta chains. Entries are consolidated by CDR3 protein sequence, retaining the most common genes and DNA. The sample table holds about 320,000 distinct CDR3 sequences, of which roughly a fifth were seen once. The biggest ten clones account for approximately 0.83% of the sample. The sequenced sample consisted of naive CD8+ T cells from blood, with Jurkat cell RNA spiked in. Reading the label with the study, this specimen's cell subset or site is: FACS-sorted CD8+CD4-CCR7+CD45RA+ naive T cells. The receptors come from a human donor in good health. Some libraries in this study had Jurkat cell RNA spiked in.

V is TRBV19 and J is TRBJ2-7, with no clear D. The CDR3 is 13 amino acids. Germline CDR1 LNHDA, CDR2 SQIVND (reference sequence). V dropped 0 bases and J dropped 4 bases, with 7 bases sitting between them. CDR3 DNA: TGTGCCAGTAGTATAGATAAGGAGTACGAGCAGTACTTC. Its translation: CASSIDKEYEQYF.

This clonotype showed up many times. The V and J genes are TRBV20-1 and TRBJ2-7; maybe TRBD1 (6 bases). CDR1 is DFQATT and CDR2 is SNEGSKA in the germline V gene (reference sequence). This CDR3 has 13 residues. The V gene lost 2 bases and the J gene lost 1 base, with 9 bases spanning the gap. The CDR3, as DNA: TGCAGTGCTAGAATGGGACAATCCTACGAGCAGTACTTC. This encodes CSARMGQSYEQYF.

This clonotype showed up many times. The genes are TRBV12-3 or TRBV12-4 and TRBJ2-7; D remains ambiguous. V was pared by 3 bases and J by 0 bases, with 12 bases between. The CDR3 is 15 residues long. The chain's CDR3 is CASSFSLSVSYEQYF. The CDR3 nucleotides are TGTGCCAGCAGTTTTTCCCTCAGTGTCTCCTACGAGCAGTACTTC.

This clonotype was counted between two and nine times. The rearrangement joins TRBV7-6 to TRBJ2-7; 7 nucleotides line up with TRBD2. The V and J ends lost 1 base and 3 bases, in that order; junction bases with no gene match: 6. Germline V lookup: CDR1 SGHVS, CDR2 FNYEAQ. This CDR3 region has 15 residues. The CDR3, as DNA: TGTGCCAGCAGCTTAGAGGCTAGCGGCATCTACGAGCAGTACTTC. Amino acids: CASSLEASGIYEQYF.

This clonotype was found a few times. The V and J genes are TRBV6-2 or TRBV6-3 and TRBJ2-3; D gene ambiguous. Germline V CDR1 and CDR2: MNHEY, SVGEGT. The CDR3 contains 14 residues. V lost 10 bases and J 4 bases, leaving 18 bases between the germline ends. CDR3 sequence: CAIRAAPVADTQYF. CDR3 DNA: TGTGCCATCCGCGCCGCCCCGGTGGCAGATACGCAGTATTTT.

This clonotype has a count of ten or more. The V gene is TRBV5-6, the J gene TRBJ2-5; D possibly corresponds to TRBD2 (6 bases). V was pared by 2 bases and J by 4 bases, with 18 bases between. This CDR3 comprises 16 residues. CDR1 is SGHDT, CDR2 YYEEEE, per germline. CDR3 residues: CASSLIRLGPRETQYF. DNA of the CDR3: TGTGCCAGCAGCTTAATCCGACTAGGTCCTAGAGAGACCCAGTACTTC.

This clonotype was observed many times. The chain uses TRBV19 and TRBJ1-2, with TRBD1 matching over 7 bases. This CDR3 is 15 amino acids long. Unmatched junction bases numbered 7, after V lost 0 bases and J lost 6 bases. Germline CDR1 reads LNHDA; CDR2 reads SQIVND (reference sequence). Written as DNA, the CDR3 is TGTGCCAGTAGTATAGATGGACAGGCCCTAGATGGCTACACCTTC. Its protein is CASSIDGQALDGYTF.

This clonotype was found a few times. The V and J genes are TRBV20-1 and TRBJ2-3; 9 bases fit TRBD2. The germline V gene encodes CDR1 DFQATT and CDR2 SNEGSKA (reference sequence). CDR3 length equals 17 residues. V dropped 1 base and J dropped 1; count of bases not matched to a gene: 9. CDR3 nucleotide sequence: TGCAGTGCTAGAGTCGCGGGGGGGCATCCTGGCACAGATACGCAGTATTTT. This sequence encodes CSARVAGGHPGTDTQYF.

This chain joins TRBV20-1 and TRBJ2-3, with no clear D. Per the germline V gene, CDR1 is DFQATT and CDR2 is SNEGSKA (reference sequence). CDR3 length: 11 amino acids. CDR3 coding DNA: TGCACCCTTCCAATCATGGATACGCAGTATTTT. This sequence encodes CTLPIMDTQYF.